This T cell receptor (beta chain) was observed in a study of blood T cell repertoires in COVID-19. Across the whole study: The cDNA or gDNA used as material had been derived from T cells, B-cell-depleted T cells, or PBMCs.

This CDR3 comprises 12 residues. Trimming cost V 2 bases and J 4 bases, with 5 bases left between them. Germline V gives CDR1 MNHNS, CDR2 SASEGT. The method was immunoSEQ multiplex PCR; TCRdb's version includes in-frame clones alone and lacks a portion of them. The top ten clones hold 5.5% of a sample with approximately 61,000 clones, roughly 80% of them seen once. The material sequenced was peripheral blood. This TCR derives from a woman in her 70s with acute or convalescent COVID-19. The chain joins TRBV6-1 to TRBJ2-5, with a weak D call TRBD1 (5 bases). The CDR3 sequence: CASSEQGETQYF. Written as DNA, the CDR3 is TGTGCCAGCAGTGAACAGGGAGAGACCCAGTACTTC.